This T cell receptor (beta chain) was retrieved from a study of human T cells and chemical hapten exposure. The V gene's germline CDR1 is PRHDT and CDR2 FYEKMQ (reference sequence). CDR3 length: 16 amino acids. V gave up 0 bases and J gave up 0 bases, with 12 bases separating them. General study results and limits: Patch test score tracked positively with PT1 expanded TCR counts.

Time point meaning: patch test 1, 2 weeks after DPC sensitization. Described treatment: therapeutic diphenylcyclopropenone sensitization with weekly scalp DPC. TCRdb used MiXCR to reprocess the RACE reads, holding one entry per CDR3 protein. The data contain approximately 80,000 distinct CDR3 sequences, roughly 7.6% of them singletons. This clonotype was picked up many times. Its antigen is unknown. The sequenced sample was whole blood, obtained in connection with sensitization to the hapten diphenylcyclopropenone (DPC). The chain employs TRBV13 and TRBJ2-7; D unresolved. The TCR sequence derives from a woman younger than 45 with alopecia areata. Some clones in this sample may be carry-over from other donors' samples. CDR3 DNA sequence: TGTGCCAGCAGCTTAGGCCTCGGTAGAGACTCCTACGAGCAGTACTTC. Amino acids: CASSLGLGRDSYEQYF.